These T cell receptor beta chains were read from a single sample in a study of graft-versus-host responses after intestinal transplantation. Only in-frame clones appear in the TCRdb table, and some are missing; sequencing was by immunoSEQ multiplex PCR. The sample carries roughly 7,000 clones, 20% to 30% recorded once. The material was alloreactive CD4+ T cells from a mixed lymphocyte reaction culture, obtained before intestinal transplant. The receptors come from a human patient who received an intestinal transplant. The CDR3 runs from the conserved cysteine through the conserved F or W. D genes are given only for firm matches. The size entry is marked missing in some rows and otherwise reads once, few, many or a size class.

NA,TRBJ2-7,TRBD2,TRBV7-3,CASSLLGLASYEQYF,TGTGCCAGCAGCTTATTGGGACTAGCGTCCTACGAGCAGTACTTC
once,TRBJ2-1,TRBD2,TRBV10-3,CAISEGLAGGWEQFF,TGTGCCATCAGTGAGGGACTAGCGGGAGGTTGGGAGCAGTTCTTC
NA,TRBJ1-6,TRBD1,TRBV6-5,CASSYSGTGRDSPLHF,TGTGCCAGCAGTTACTCTGGGACAGGGCGGGATTCACCCCTCCACTTT
NA,TRBJ2-7,NA,TRBV9,CASSPKRQSRYEQYF,TGTGCCAGCAGCCCTAAACGACAGAGCCGCTACGAGCAGTACTTC
NA,TRBJ2-2,NA,TRBV6-9,CASSGVGTPNTGELFF,TGTGCCAGCAGTGGGGTCGGGACACCGAACACCGGGGAGCTGTTTTTT
NA,TRBJ1-2,NA,TRBV27,CASRPWGENGYTF,TGTGCCAGCAGACCTTGGGGGGAAAATGGCTACACCTTC
NA,TRBJ2-2,TRBD2,TRBV2,CASREMIAGVRTGELFF,TGTGCCAGCAGGGAGATGATCGCGGGAGTCAGGACCGGGGAGCTGTTTTTT
NA,TRBJ2-3,TRBD2,TRBV7-9,CASSLGGGGADTQYF,TGTGCCAGCAGCTTAGGGGGGGGAGGGGCAGATACGCAGTATTTT
NA,TRBJ2-7,NA,TRBV18,CASSPPASYEQYF,TGTGCCAGCTCACCACCGGCCAGCTACGAGCAGTACTTC
few,TRBJ2-5,TRBD2,TRBV12-5,CASGLGTSPKETQYF,TGTGCTAGTGGTTTGGGGACTAGCCCGAAAGAGACCCAGTACTTC
NA,TRBJ1-1,NA,TRBV6-6,CASTRPTTVAEAFF,TGTGCCAGCACTCGGCCAACCACGGTGGCTGAAGCTTTCTTT
NA,TRBJ1-6,TRBD1,TRBV27,CATSPGQGYNSPLHF,TGTGCCACTTCACCGGGACAGGGCTATAATTCACCCCTCCACTTT
large,TRBJ1-1,TRBD1,TRBV10-3,CASRDREVTEAFF,TGTGCCAGCCGGGACAGGGAGGTCACTGAAGCTTTCTTT
NA,TRBJ2-1,NA,TRBV27,CASSSLQGPTRYNEQFF,TGTGCCAGCAGTTCCCTGCAGGGCCCTACCAGATACAATGAGCAGTTCTTC
medium-sized,TRBJ1-4,TRBD1,TRBV5-1,CASSLGQINEKLFF,TGCGCCAGCAGCCTGGGACAGATTAATGAAAAACTGTTTTTT
NA,TRBJ2-1,NA,TRBV4-2,CASSQELPLSYNEQFF,TGTGCCAGCAGCCAAGAGTTACCCCTCTCCTACAATGAGCAGTTCTTC
NA,TRBJ1-2,NA,TRBV7-9,CASSLLTPYGYTF,TGTGCCAGCAGCTTACTGACCCCTTATGGCTACACCTTC
NA,TRBJ2-5,TRBD1,TRBV4-1,CASSQTGTGDETQYF,TGCGCCAGCAGCCAGACCGGGACAGGGGATGAGACCCAGTACTTC
NA,TRBJ1-3,TRBD1,TRBV30,CALDRGLAGNTIYF,TGTGCCTTGGACAGGGGTTTGGCTGGAAACACCATATATTTT
once,TRBJ1-6,NA,TRBV11-3,CASSLVSGRENSPLHF,TGTGCCAGCAGCTTAGTGTCAGGGAGAGAGAATTCACCCCTCCACTTT
few,TRBJ2-3,TRBD2,TRBV5-1,CASSFSGSTDTQYF,TGCGCCAGCAGCTTTAGCGGGAGCACAGATACGCAGTATTTT
few,TRBJ1-6,TRBD1,TRBV4-2,CASSQTTGSESPLHF,TGTGCCAGCAGCCAAACGACAGGGTCCGAATCACCCCTCCACTTT
NA,TRBJ2-7,NA,TRBV6-5,CASSYSLVTHYEQYF,TGTGCCAGCAGTTACTCGTTAGTAACCCACTACGAGCAGTACTTC
NA,TRBJ2-1,TRBD2,TRBV15,CATSRDLGTSSNEQFF,TGTGCCACCAGCAGAGATTTAGGGACTAGCTCCAATGAGCAGTTCTTC